The clone carrying this T cell receptor beta chain was seen only once. Its antigen is not known. The data were obtained in a study of shared clonotypes between healthy human individuals. Notes on the study in general: Only a few donors were included, so the genetic and exposure-history diversity represented was limited.

After removal of 3 bases from V and 1 base from J, the junction contained 2 bases not matched to a gene. Germline loops: CDR1 MNHEY, CDR2 SMNVEV (reference sequence). This CDR3 contains 15 residues. Nashville, Tennessee was home to all donors, who were Caucasian adults. A split of CD4+ cells into CD45RA+ naive and CD45RA-negative memory subsets was performed. About 200 ng DNA, around 30,000 T cell genomes, went into each sorted-subset replicate PCR. Measured with immunoSEQ multiplex PCR; TCRdb has only the in-frame clones, and not every one. The table includes 2.3 million or so clones, more than 80% detected once.

The rearrangement uses TRBV27 and TRBJ2-7, with TRBD2 matching 11 bases. Sequencing used naive CD4+ T cells from PBMCs. The subset is: CD45RA+ positively selected. This TCR derives from a man in his late teens or twenties in good health. Some clones in this sample may be carry-over from other donors' samples. CDR3 sequence reads: CASSFGTSGSYEQYF. CDR3 sequence (DNA): TGTGCCAGCAGTTTCGGGACTAGCGGTTCCTACGAGCAGTACTTC.